This TCR beta chain was recorded in a study of prognosis after radiotherapy for stage I lung cancer. V shed 2 bases, J shed 3 bases, and the junction held 15 bases outside the gene matches. This CDR3 region has 19 residues. The germline gives CDR1 LGHDT, CDR2 YNNKEL (reference sequence). Amplification of the TCR beta CDR3 (from genomic DNA) was done by two-round multiplex PCR. With primers specific to each TRBV and TRBJ gene, the first-round PCR was performed. Using its own MiXCR run on the multiplex PCR reads, TCRdb lists one record per CDR3 protein. The table records fewer than 35,000 distinct CDR3 sequences, about 43% of them present only once. This clonotype was detected ten times or more.

The source is a donor over 45 with non-small cell lung cancer. The V call is TRBV3-1, the J call TRBJ2-3; the match to TRBD2 covers 9 bases. The sequenced sample was PBMCs, obtained before or after stereotactic body radiation therapy (not recorded which). Here the CDR3 reads CASSQKAGGRAPGTDTQYF. Written as DNA, the CDR3 is TGTGCCAGCAGCCAAAAAGCTGGCGGGAGGGCCCCGGGGACAGATACGCAGTATTTT.